A single sample gave rise to the 29 T cell receptor beta chains below, sequenced in a study of CD8 T cells in Susac syndrome. Random hexamers were used to reverse transcribe the RNA input (roughly 0.5 to 1 ug). TCRdb fed the immunoSEQ multiplex PCR reads into MiXCR, producing one record per CDR3 protein. The sample yields 150,000 to 200,000 distinct CDR3 sequences, just over 90% seen once. What was sequenced was CD4+ T cells from PBMCs. The receptors originated from a human donor in good health.

The chain joins TRBV5-1 to TRBJ2-5; D possibly uses TRBD1 or TRBD2 (6 bases each). V lost 3 bases and J lost 2, with 17 bases in between. The CDR3 consists of 16 residues. The germline V gene has CDR1 SGHRS and CDR2 YFSETQ. CDR3 protein: CASSSGGPFSQETQYF. CDR3 DNA: TGCGCCAGCAGCTCTGGGGGGCCCTTCTCACAAGAGACCCAGTACTTC. The entire variable domain, with the rest obtained from reference TRBV5-1 and TRBJ2-5, is as follows: KAGVTQTPRYLIKTRGQQVTLSCSPISGHRSVSWYQQTPGQGLQFLFEYFSETQRNKGNFPGRFSGRQFSNSRSEMNVSTLELGDSALYLCASSSGGPFSQETQYFGPGTRLLVL.

This clonotype has only one observation. This chain uses TRBV5-1 with TRBJ2-5; TRBD1 is a possible D gene (6 bases). Germline-derived CDR1 and CDR2 are SGHRS and YFSETQ. V was cut by 6 bases and J by 4 bases, with 13 bases left in between. The CDR3 consists of 13 residues. The CDR3 DNA is TGCGCCAGCAACCAACAAGGGGGAGAGACCCAGTACTTC. It yields the protein CASNQQGGETQYF. Filled out from reference TRBV5-1 and TRBJ2-5, the complete variable domain reads KAGVTQTPRYLIKTRGQQVTLSCSPISGHRSVSWYQQTPGQGLQFLFEYFSETQRNKGNFPGRFSGRQFSNSRSEMNVSTLELGDSALYLCASNQQGGETQYFGPGTRLLVL.

For the CDR3, the DNA is TGTGCCAGCAGCCCAGGGGATCGACACTATGGCTACACCTTC. This gives the protein CASSPGDRHYGYTF. This rearrangement joins TRBV7-3 to TRBJ1-2; TRBD1 might be the D (6 bases). The germline V and J ends were trimmed by 5 bases and 3 bases, with 13 bases remaining between them. This CDR3 has 14 residues. Germline V gives CDR1 SGHTA, CDR2 FQGTGA.

The rearrangement links TRBV6-1 to TRBJ1-3, with D possibly TRBD1 on 6 matching bases. This CDR3 contains 16 residues. V was shortened by 5 bases and J by 0 bases, with 14 bases between the two germline ends. Germline assignment: CDR1 MNHNS and CDR2 SASEGT. CDR3 nucleotide sequence: TGTGCCAGCAGTCAGGCTACAGGGTCCTCTGGAAACACCATATATTTT. As protein: CASSQATGSSGNTIYF.

The chain combines TRBV11-1 with TRBJ1-5, with D uncertain. Germline V gene data show CDR1 as SGHAT and CDR2 as FQDESV (reference sequence). There are 12 residues in the CDR3. V lost 8 bases to trimming and J lost 9 bases, with 14 bases between them. The CDR3 region has the DNA TGTGCCAGCCGGGGAACATCGGGGCCCCAGCATTTT. As protein: CASRGTSGPQHF. The full variable domain, rest sourced from reference TRBV11-1 and TRBJ1-5, is EAEVAQSPRYKITEKSQAVAFWCDPISGHATLYWYRQILGQGPELLVQFQDESVVDDSQLPKDRFSAERLKGVDSTLKIQPAELGDSAMYLCASRGTSGPQHFGDGTRLSIL.

V usage is TRBV29-1 and J usage is TRBJ2-2, with D perhaps matching TRBD1 (6 bases). CDR1 is SQVTM and CDR2 is ANQGSEA in the germline V gene. With 6 bases removed from V and 4 bases from J, the gap between germline ends came to 18 bases. The CDR3 is 15 amino acids. CDR3 region: CSVKGRTGLTGELFF. For the CDR3, the DNA is TGCAGCGTCAAAGGCCGTACAGGGCTCACCGGGGAGCTGTTTTTT.

The chain couples TRBV2 to TRBJ2-5; unclear D gene. The V end was cut by 1 base, the J end by 0 bases, with 18 bases between. Germline lookup yields CDR1 SNHLY and CDR2 FYNNEI. CDR3 length equals 18 residues. This chain's CDR3 is CASSEELAFAANQETQYF. CDR3 coding DNA: TGTGCCAGCAGTGAAGAACTGGCATTTGCCGCTAACCAAGAGACCCAGTACTTC.

The V gene is TRBV28, the J gene TRBJ2-7, with D perhaps TRBD1 (5 bases). Germline V CDR1 and CDR2: MDHEN, SYDVKM. The CDR3 has 13 amino acids. V lost 5 bases and J lost 4, with 12 bases in between. DNA for the CDR3: TGTGCCAGCAGTGCCCAACCAGGGTACGAGCAGTACTTC. It is translated as CASSAQPGYEQYF.

The chain links TRBV2 to TRBJ1-4, with D hard to call. CDR3 length: 16 amino acids. CDR1 and CDR2 from the germline V gene are SNHLY and FYNNEI. V was clipped by 1 base and J by 2 bases, with 11 bases between them. CDR3 region: CASSEERGITNEKLFF. The CDR3 coding sequence is TGTGCCAGCAGTGAAGAACGGGGAATTACTAATGAAAAACTGTTTTTT.

V usage is TRBV9 and J usage is TRBJ1-6, with TRBD1 matching 8 bases. Germline V lookup: CDR1 SGDLS, CDR2 YYNGEE. The CDR3 has 15 amino acids. The J segment lost 8 bases and the V segment lost 0 bases, leaving 4 bases of the junction unmatched. CDR3: CASSVGNRGDSPLHF. The CDR3 region has the DNA TGTGCCAGCAGCGTAGGGAACAGGGGGGATTCACCCCTCCACTTT.

V and J are TRBV7-3 and TRBJ2-3; D could derive from TRBD1 or TRBD2 (5 bases each). The length of the CDR3 is 15 residues. V was trimmed by 3 bases and J by 4 bases, leaving 14 bases between them. The germline V gene has CDR1 SGHTA and CDR2 FQGTGA. The CDR3 nucleotides are TGTGCCAGCAGCTTTTCGGCTTTGGGGGCAGATACGCAGTATTTT. This gives the protein CASSFSALGADTQYF.

The V and J genes are TRBV9 and TRBJ2-1, with a possible D match to TRBD2 (5 bases). Trimming left V 5 bases short and J 7 bases short, with 13 bases between. The CDR3 length is 13 residues. Germline V gene sequence: CDR1 SGDLS, CDR2 YYNGEE. CDR3 sequence: CASRSREGNEQFF. The CDR3 DNA follows: TGTGCCAGCAGATCCCGCGAGGGAAATGAGCAGTTCTTC.

The V call is TRBV20-1, the J call TRBJ2-7; TRBD1 matches 10 bases. This CDR3 is built from 16 residues. Germline values: CDR1 DFQATT, CDR2 SNEGSKA (reference sequence). The trim removed 0 bases at V and 4 bases at J, leaving 9 bases unmatched. In DNA form, the CDR3 reads TGCAGTGCTAGAGATATGCCGCCGGGACAGGGGTACGAGCAGTACTTC. Translated, it gives CSARDMPPGQGYEQYF.

This chain connects TRBV7-2 to TRBJ2-5; D not certain. This CDR3 comprises 13 residues. The V end lost 4 bases, the J end lost 5 bases, and 11 bases lay between the germline ends. Germline V gene sequence: CDR1 SGHTA, CDR2 FQGNSA. The CDR3: CASSSTWSETQYF. The CDR3 nucleotides are TGTGCCAGCAGCTCGACATGGTCGGAGACCCAGTACTTC.

The V and J genes are TRBV4-1 and TRBJ2-7; 11 bases map to TRBD1. The length of the CDR3 is 16 residues. Germline assignment: CDR1 MGHRA and CDR2 YSYEKL. With V trimmed by 4 bases and J by 4 bases, 9 bases remained unmatched. The CDR3 is CASSLTAGTGGYEQYF. For the CDR3, the DNA is TGCGCCAGCAGCCTCACTGCCGGGACAGGGGGTTACGAGCAGTACTTC.

CDR3 sequence reads: CASGPDEQFF. The CDR3 region has the DNA TGTGCCAGCGGGCCCGATGAGCAGTTCTTC. This chain joins TRBV7-9 and TRBJ2-1; D gene uncertain. The germline gives CDR1 SEHNR, CDR2 FQNEAQ (reference sequence). Between the trimmed V and J ends, which lost 8 bases and 8 bases, there was a span of 7 bases. This CDR3 region has 10 residues.

The rearrangement uses TRBV6-5 and TRBJ2-7; D assignment may be TRBD1 or TRBD2 (5 bases each). Trimming pared 4 bases from V and 9 bases from J, leaving 19 bases between. This CDR3 is 14 amino acids long. Germline CDR1 reads MNHEY; CDR2 reads SVGAGI. The DNA for the CDR3 is TGTGCCAGCAGTTGGGACGTCCAGTCAGGACGGCAGTACTTC. Encoded protein: CASSWDVQSGRQYF.

The chain has TRBV29-1 and TRBJ2-3; no clear D. CDR3 length: 13 residues. V dropped 5 bases and J dropped 1 base, with 10 bases sitting between them. Germline V lookup: CDR1 SQVTM, CDR2 ANQGSEA. CDR3 nucleotides: TGCAGCGTTCTCCTGTCGGGCACAGATACGCAGTATTTT. Translation: CSVLLSGTDTQYF.

The V gene is TRBV7-6, the J gene TRBJ1-5, with 9 nucleotides matching TRBD1. Germline V gene data show CDR1 as SGHVS and CDR2 as FNYEAQ. V lost 5 bases and J lost 5; bases outside the gene matches: 4. CDR3 length: 14 amino acids. CDR3 loop: CASSQRTGDQPQHF. DNA of the CDR3: TGTGCCAGCAGCCAGCGGACAGGGGATCAGCCCCAGCATTTT.

The genes are TRBV3-1 and TRBJ2-1; D gene ambiguous. CDR3 length: 11 amino acids. Germline V CDR1 and CDR2: LGHDT, YNNKEL (reference sequence). V was pared by 1 base and J by 6 bases, with 1 base between. CDR3 DNA sequence: TGTGCCAGCAGCCAAGGCAATGAGCAGTTCTTC. It codes for CASSQGNEQFF.

The J gene is TRBJ2-5, the V gene TRBV3-1, with 10 bases fitting TRBD2. With V trimmed by 4 bases and J by 5 bases, 10 bases remained unmatched. Germline V gene data show CDR1 as LGHDT and CDR2 as YNNKEL (reference sequence). This CDR3 has 16 residues. This chain's CDR3 is CASSLGLADSQETQYF. The CDR3, as DNA: TGTGCCAGCAGCCTTGGACTAGCGGACTCCCAGGAGACCCAGTACTTC.

The gene calls are TRBV5-4 and TRBJ1-2; D is uncertain. The CDR3 contains 15 residues. Trimming shortened V by 3 bases and J by 2 bases, and 14 bases separated the two germline ends. The germline V gene has CDR1 SGHNT and CDR2 YYREEE (reference sequence). CDR3 bases: TGTGCCAGCAGCTGCTCCCCCAGGTACAACTATGGCTACACCTTC. It codes for CASSCSPRYNYGYTF.

The V call is TRBV4-2, the J call TRBJ2-1, with D possibly matching TRBD2 (6 bases). This CDR3 is built from 14 residues. Trimming stripped 5 bases from V and 8 bases from J, with 16 bases between. Germline CDR1 and CDR2: LGHNA and YNFKEQ. In DNA form, the CDR3 reads TGTGCCAGCAGCTCTCGGGGGACTCGGGATGAGCAGTTCTTC. Amino acid sequence: CASSSRGTRDEQFF.

This sequence joins TRBV3-1 and TRBJ2-3; D gene ambiguous. Germline CDR1 LGHDT, CDR2 YNNKEL (reference sequence). V lost 4 bases to trimming and J lost 9 bases, with 14 bases between them. This CDR3 has 13 amino acids. The chain's CDR3 is CASSRADSGTQYF. The CDR3, as DNA: TGTGCCAGCAGCCGGGCAGACTCGGGCACGCAGTATTTT.

The chain recombines TRBV12-3 or TRBV12-4 with TRBJ2-3; D may be TRBD1 (6 bases). The CDR3 length is 14 residues. Trimming stripped 10 bases from V and 2 bases from J, with 16 bases between. The CDR3 reads CANRQDSFTDTQYF. For the CDR3, the DNA is TGTGCCAACCGGCAGGACAGCTTCACAGATACGCAGTATTTT.

V gene TRBV20-1 combines with J gene TRBJ1-3; D gene ambiguous. Germline CDR1 and CDR2: DFQATT and SNEGSKA (reference sequence). This CDR3 region has 13 residues. The germline V and J ends were trimmed by 1 base and 2 bases, with 6 bases remaining between them. The chain's CDR3 is CSARANPGNTIYF. The CDR3 nucleotides read TGCAGTGCTAGAGCGAACCCTGGAAACACCATATATTTT.

This chain links TRBV25-1 with TRBJ1-6; maybe TRBD1 (5 bases). The CDR3 covers 12 residues. The germline V gene has CDR1 MGHDK and CDR2 SYGVNS. Trimming pared 4 bases from V and 14 bases from J, leaving 12 bases between. The CDR3 DNA is TGTGCCAGCAGTGCGTCGGGGCCCACCCTCCACTTT. Translating gives CASSASGPTLHF.

The chain has TRBV2 and TRBJ1-4, with D unresolved. Germline lookup yields CDR1 SNHLY and CDR2 FYNNEI. V was pared by 7 bases and J by 0 bases, with 12 bases between. The CDR3 totals 15 residues. The DNA of the CDR3 is TGTGCCAGCACGGCCAGACGCTCAACTAATGAAAAACTGTTTTTT. It codes for CASTARRSTNEKLFF.

This clonotype appeared a single time. CDR3 amino acids: CASSFLQGGEAFF. In DNA, the CDR3 is TGTGCCAGCAGTTTCCTACAGGGGGGGGAAGCTTTCTTT. This sequence joins TRBV12-3 or TRBV12-4 and TRBJ1-1; 8 bases are a match to TRBD1. The ends lost 3 bases at V and 8 bases at J; junction bases unmatched: 5. The CDR3 runs 13 residues.